A selection of T cell receptor beta chains follows, all from one sample in a study of T cell responses to AZD1222 COVID-19 vaccine. Produced via immunoSEQ multiplex PCR; TCRdb's table is partial and in-frame only. The sample comprises about 70,000 clones, roughly 85% of which are singletons, and roughly 21% rests with the top ten. The material was peripheral blood, obtained on day 0 of AZD1222 vaccination. The receptors were sampled from an adult in good health. Each CDR3 is given with its conserved first and last residue. The D gene is left open where the match is weak. Clone size, where shown, is once, few, many, or a class for clones that have expanded.

length | J | D | size | V | DNA | CDR3
15 | TRBJ2-2 | NA | NA | TRBV6-5 | TGTGCCAGCAGTTCCCCGGGCCCGAACACCGGGGAGCTGTTTTTT | CASSSPGPNTGELFF
14 | TRBJ2-3 | TRBD1 | NA | TRBV10-1 | TGCGCCAGCAGTGATAGGGGGCACACAGATACGCAGTATTTT | CASSDRGHTDTQYF
12 | TRBJ2-1 | NA | NA | TRBV6-5 | TGTGCCAGCAGCCCCCAGGGCTATGAGCAGTTCTTC | CASSPQGYEQFF
15 | TRBJ1-1 | TRBD1 | NA | TRBV30 | TGTGCCTGTACGACTCCGGACAGGATCTTCGGAGAAGCTTTCTTT | CACTTPDRIFGEAFF
11 | TRBJ2-2 | NA | NA | TRBV20-1 | TGCAGTGCTCCGTCCACCGGGGAGCTGTTTTTT | CSAPSTGELFF
13 | TRBJ1-4 | NA | NA | TRBV5-4 | TGTGCCAGCAGCTTGGATGCCAATGAAAAACTGTTTTTT | CASSLDANEKLFF
15 | TRBJ1-1 | NA | NA | TRBV3-1/TRBV3-2 | TGTGCCAGCAGCCCCTTCCCGGGGGAGAACACTGAAGCTTTCTTT | CASSPFPGENTEAFF
16 | TRBJ1-4 | TRBD1 | NA | TRBV19 | TGTGCCAGTAGTTCCCGACAGGGGGCAACTAATGAAAAACTGTTTTTT | CASSSRQGATNEKLFF
12 | TRBJ1-2 | NA | NA | TRBV12-3/TRBV12-4 | TGTGCCAGCAGACTACAGGGTAGTGGCTACACCTTC | CASRLQGSGYTF
15 | TRBJ1-3 | NA | NA | TRBV19 | TGTGCCAGTAGTATCCAGGGCGCGGGTGGAAACACCATATATTTT | CASSIQGAGGNTIYF
16 | TRBJ1-6 | TRBD1 | NA | TRBV5-4 | TGTGCCAGCAGCTTTGGGGCACAGGGGAGTAACTCACCCCTCCACTTT | CASSFGAQGSNSPLHF
11 | TRBJ2-1 | NA | NA | TRBV10-3 | TGTGCCATCAGACTTACAGATGAGCAGTTCTTC | CAIRLTDEQFF
16 | TRBJ1-3 | TRBD1 | NA | TRBV2 | TGTGCCAGCACCCCCGGGACAGGGGGAAGTGGAAACACCATATATTTT | CASTPGTGGSGNTIYF
16 | TRBJ2-5 | TRBD2 | few | TRBV11-2 | TGTGCCAGCAGCACTGGGACTAGCGGGAGCGGGGAGACCCAGTACTTC | CASSTGTSGSGETQYF
16 | TRBJ1-1 | NA | NA | TRBV19 | TGTGCCAGTAGTATAGATGGAGGAAGGGGGAACACTGAAGCTTTCTTT | CASSIDGGRGNTEAFF
14 | TRBJ1-2 | NA | NA | TRBV2 | TGTGCCAGCAGTGAACGAGGCAGCAGCTATGGCTACACCTTC | CASSERGSSYGYTF
12 | TRBJ2-1 | NA | NA | TRBV30 | TGTGCCTGGATGGCGAGCTACAATGAGCAGTTCTTC | CAWMASYNEQFF
13 | TRBJ1-2 | TRBD1 | once | TRBV29-1 | TGCAGCGTTGAGTCAGGGGGGACCTATGGCTACACCTTC | CSVESGGTYGYTF
15 | TRBJ1-5 | NA | few | TRBV2 | TGTGCCAGCAGTGAAGCCCCCTGGAGCAATCAGCCCCAGCATTTT | CASSEAPWSNQPQHF
14 | TRBJ1-3 | TRBD1 | NA | TRBV15 | TGTGCCACCAGCAGAGTTAAGGGGGCTGACACCATATATTTT | CATSRVKGADTIYF
13 | TRBJ1-3 | NA | NA | TRBV18 | TGTGCCAGCTCACCCGGTTCTGGAAACACCATATATTTT | CASSPGSGNTIYF
14 | TRBJ1-1 | NA | few | TRBV6-2/TRBV6-3 | TGTGCCAGCAGCCATTTACGGGGGGCCGCTGAAGCTTTCTTT | CASSHLRGAAEAFF
13 | TRBJ2-7 | TRBD1 | once | TRBV27 | TGTGCCAGCAGTTACGACAGGGGTGGGCAGCAGTACTTC | CASSYDRGGQQYF
13 | TRBJ2-7 | NA | NA | TRBV12-3/TRBV12-4 | TGTGCCAGCAGTTTAATTGTTAGCGGCGAGCAGTACTTC | CASSLIVSGEQYF
15 | TRBJ2-5 | TRBD1 | NA | TRBV7-6 | TGTGCCAGCGGGACAGGCACCCTACTTCAAGAGACCCAGTACTTC | CASGTGTLLQETQYF
13 | TRBJ1-1 | NA | NA | TRBV2 | TGTGCCAGCAGTCCGGGGCTAGACACTGAAGCTTTCTTT | CASSPGLDTEAFF
15 | TRBJ2-7 | NA | NA | TRBV10-2 | TGCGCCAGTTGTAGGGACCCCTCCTTGGGTGACGAGCAGTACTTC | CASCRDPSLGDEQYF